This TCR beta chain was sequenced in a study of T cells in Graves' hyperthyroidism and ophthalmopathy. Amplified TCR beta CDR3 regions came from RNA transcripts. RT-PCR in the first round (using the HTBI primer set) targeted the TCR CDR3. TCRdb fed the multiplex PCR reads into MiXCR, producing one record per CDR3 protein. Here the sample spans some 320,000 distinct CDR3 sequences, roughly 13% being singletons. At least 3 on the Clinical Activity Score was recorded for ophthalmopathy patients, who also had NOSPECS grade at least 4 and duration under 3 months. In making diagnoses, clinical symptoms, serum thyroxine and TRAb, thyroid ultrasound and orbital computed tomography were all used. The study's findings and limits: Ophthalmopathy was separated from stable hyperthyroidism by a 13 V-J model. Expanded thyroid clonotypes (above 0.001) were mostly also found in blood.

The V end was cut by 1 base, the J end by 7 bases, with 24 bases between. The germline gives CDR1 DFQATT, CDR2 SNEGSKA (reference sequence). The CDR3 extends over 17 amino acids. Of note for this clonotype: As yet, its antigen is unknown. A much more abundant neighbour one base away suggests this may be a read error.

This TCR was recovered from a woman in her 40s with Graves' ophthalmopathy. V usage is TRBV20-1 and J usage is TRBJ2-3; D unclear. Sequenced sample: blood. The chain's CDR3 is CSARALQFSRSAHTQYF. The CDR3, as DNA: TGCAGTGCTAGAGCCCTTCAATTCTCTCGGAGCGCACATACGCAGTATTTT.